This T cell receptor beta chain was obtained from a study of tumor-infiltrating lymphocytes in primary liver carcinoma (dated by TCRdb to about 2017). Background for the entire study: The five patients, three men and two women aged 30 to 69 years, had hepatocellular carcinoma (four) or combined HCC and intrahepatic cholangiocarcinoma (one). Repertoires from technical replicates were highly reproducible, with mean shared-clone rates roughly 0.87 and correlation coefficients above 0.95. Samples yielded roughly 3.5 to 8 million productive TCRbeta reads; read depth did not differ significantly between tissue types. For each liver tumor, the study sampled five regions along with adjacent normal tissue and blood, and applied TCRbeta repertoire sequencing, expression microarrays and whole-exome sequencing. To link TCRbeta repertoire diversity to the local molecular phenotype, the 25 to 30 tumor region samples were profiled with Agilent mRNA microarrays. The five patients had tumors of stage T1-T3 N0M0, with maximum diameters ranging from about 4.2 to 11 cm. TCRbeta repertoire sequencing covered 35 specimens from 5 patients: 25 or so tumor regions, 5 adjacent noncancerous liver tissues and 5 peripheral blood samples. Beyond this particular receptor, the publication reports: Only about 8-25% of top clones were found in all five regions of a tumor, suggesting spatial heterogeneity of tumor-infiltrating T cells. Consistent with antigen-driven expansion, pairs of tumor regions showed higher repertoire overlap (mean roughly 35%) than either tumor-adjacent pairs (around 17%) or tumor-blood pairs (around 14%). A significantly larger repertoire fraction was made up by the top 250 clones in tumors than in blood (p = 0.039). With just four to six patients in the study, the authors point out that the findings should be validated in a larger study. Only the TCR beta chain was sequenced, which likely underestimates true repertoire diversity because unpaired alpha chains were not captured. Bulk unsorted samples precluded comparing CD4+ and CD8+ T cell repertoires.

With respect to this clonotype: This clone's antigen is unknown. Qualities for individual bases were not recorded, and no much larger clone is one base off.

Starting from 500 to 600 ng total RNA, TCRbeta-specific cDNA was produced by reverse transcription with a constant-region primer and ProtoScript II reverse transcriptase. TCRbeta libraries were built with three nested multiplex PCR rounds, a slightly modified ARM-PCR procedure. Each of the first two PCR rounds ran for approximately 10 cycles and used multiplex TRBV1-TRBV30 forward primers together with a Cbeta reverse primer. A final 25-cycle PCR with Deep VentR polymerase added sample barcodes and Illumina adapters. Before sequencing, amplicons of 200-500 bp were purified from gel using a QIAquick gel extraction kit. The TCRbeta amplicons were sequenced with 250-bp paired-end reads on an Illumina HiSeq 2500. The published analysis was carried out like this. Trimmomatic v0.33 was used to quality-trim the reads, and FLASH v1.2.11 was used to merge paired reads so that full CDR3 sequences could be recovered. MiGEC v1.2.1b assigned V, D and J germline segments to the rearranged TCRbeta sequences. VDJtools v1.0.0 computed clonotype statistics and Shannon-Wiener diversity indices. To reduce sampling bias, subsequent analyses other than the diversity analysis used only the 250 most abundant clonotypes in each sample. Through fastp at Q25 and MiXCR, TCRdb rebuilt clones from the public reads, retaining in-frame beta chains. CDR3 protein sequences are deduplicated, and each keeps its most common genes and DNA. TCRdb's processing, not the authors' own work, is the source of the V and J calls. Here the sample has about 210,000 distinct CDR3 sequences; around 85% occur a single time. In total, the top ten clones hold roughly 20% of the sample.

Without any cell sorting, total RNA and DNA were co-extracted from about 20-30 mg of bulk tissue using the AllPrep DNA/RNA mini kit. About 5 patients with histopathologically diagnosed primary liver carcinoma underwent surgical resection in China between late 2015 and March 2016. At the time of sampling, the patients had chronic HBV infection and had not received any treatment. Five spatially separated regions were sampled per tumor: superior, inferior, left-lateral and right-lateral poles, plus the tumor centre. More than 90% viable tumor cells were found by histology in every tumor sample. Fresh tumor and adjacent tissue pieces were bisected; one half was stored in RNAlater at -80°C, the other sent for histology. Per the germline V gene, MNHEY is the CDR1 and SVGEGT is the CDR2. Spanning cysteine to phenylalanine, the CDR3 consists of 14 amino acids. Only the CDR3 DNA is retained, 42 bases long and in frame from the first base. V ends up 6 bases short and J 2 bases short, with an unmatched junction base count of 6.

Recombination connected TRBV6-2 or TRBV6-3 to TRBJ1-2; the junction holds 7 bases that match TRBD1. Sequenced sample: tumor tissue from primary liver carcinoma. This clonotype originated in a man aged 35-49 years with primary liver carcinoma and hepatitis B virus infection. The DNA is as follows: TGTGCCAGCAGAAGACAGGGCACGAACTATGGCTACACCTTC. It translates to CASRRQGTNYGYTF.